This T cell receptor (beta chain) is from a study of T cell changes during pregnancy in multiple sclerosis. Profiling relied on immunoSEQ multiplex PCR, and the TCRdb table lists in-frame clones only, not all of them. The repertoire holds over 50,000 clones, with 80% to 90% as singletons. This clonotype originated in a human donor whose cells served as feeder cells for cultures in a pregnancy study. The sequenced material came from peripheral blood from another person, used as feeder cells.

CDR3 bases: TGTGCCAGCAGTGAATACAGGGAGTCCGGGGAGCTGTTTTTT. Translating gives CASSEYRESGELFF. This chain uses TRBV25-1 with TRBJ2-2; D is perhaps TRBD1 or TRBD2 (5 bases each). The CDR3 totals 14 residues. Trimming shortened V by 0 bases and J by 6 bases, and 8 bases separated the two germline ends. Germline lookup yields CDR1 MGHDK and CDR2 SYGVNS.